These 5 T cell receptor beta chains share one sample of origin, sequenced in a study of T cells after yellow fever vaccination. In TCRdb, the 5' RACE reads were re-called with MiXCR into one record per CDR3 protein. The sample lists some 560,000 distinct CDR3 sequences, about 19% seen once, with about 13% in the top ten. The source was PBMCs, collected 15 days after the yellow fever booster vaccination. The source of these receptors is a man under 40 who received the YFV17D yellow fever vaccine.

The rearrangement uses TRBV21-1 and TRBJ2-2; the table gives TRBD1 as D, unverified against the DNA. TRBV21-1 is given as a pseudogene. The CDR3 covers 13 residues. CDR3 DNA sequence: TGTGCCAGCAGCAAGAGGGGGACCGGGGAGCTGTTTTTT. It encodes CASSKRGTGELFF.

This clonotype was counted only a few times. The genes are TRBV20-1 and TRBJ2-1, with D perhaps matching TRBD1 (6 bases). Germline-derived CDR1 and CDR2 are DFQATT and SNEGSKA (reference sequence). V dropped 7 bases and J dropped 0 bases, with 16 bases sitting between them. The length of the CDR3 is 15 residues. CDR3 in amino acids: CSVLDRRSSYNEQFF. The CDR3 DNA is TGCAGTGTTCTAGACAGGAGGAGCTCCTACAATGAGCAGTTCTTC.

In this sample, this clonotype turned up a few times. The rearrangement uses TRBV7-8 and TRBJ2-7, with TRBD2 identical over 9 bases. CDR1 is SGHVS and CDR2 is FQNEAQ in the germline V gene. V shed 0 bases and J 7 bases; nucleotides not matched to a gene: 7. This CDR3 region has 15 residues. DNA of the CDR3: TGTGCCAGCAGCTTAGCGTTAGCGGGAGTAAGGGAGCAGTACTTC. It codes for CASSLALAGVREQYF.

This clonotype was picked up a small number of times. The chain joins TRBV10-3 to TRBJ2-3; 9 nucleotides match TRBD1. This CDR3 comprises 15 residues. V lost 6 bases and J lost 4; bases outside the gene matches: 8. CDR1 is ENHRY, CDR2 SYGVKD, per germline. The CDR3 is CAIRPDRGVADTQYF. The DNA for the CDR3 is TGTGCCATCAGGCCGGACAGGGGTGTTGCAGATACGCAGTATTTT.

This clonotype has a handful of counts. This rearrangement joins TRBV5-1 to TRBJ1-1; D uncertain. V dropped 7 bases and J dropped 4 bases, with 8 bases sitting between them. Germline CDR1 SGHRS, CDR2 YFSETQ. CDR3 length: 11 amino acids. CDR3 sequence: CASSVGTEAFF. CDR3 DNA sequence: TGCGCCAGCTCAGTGGGCACTGAAGCTTTCTTT.